This note documents a single TCR beta chain sequence. No antigen is known for it. This sample was included in a study of T cell responses to AZD1222 COVID-19 vaccine. Broader study findings: Repertoire sampling occurred only after the peak T cell response. Baseline seropositives among AZD1222 recipients totaled only 6 or 7. Donors, mostly white British, included more females; clonal diversity was possibly underestimated. The reported proportion of spike-specific TCRs targeting unmutated variant regions was nearly half.

Using immunoSEQ multiplex PCR, the repertoire was profiled, and TCRdb retains in-frame clones only, with some absent. The data hold 90,000 to 100,000 clones, with about 88% observed a single time. The germline V gene has CDR1 MDHEN and CDR2 SYDVKM. The length of the CDR3 is 15 residues. With 6 bases removed from V and 3 bases from J, the gap between germline ends came to 17 bases. The chain is built from TRBV28 and TRBJ2-5, with TRBD2 as a possible D gene (5 bases). This TCR derives from an adult who received the AZD1222 COVID-19 vaccine. Sequencing used peripheral blood, obtained 28 days after the second AZD1222 dose. As DNA, the CDR3 is TGTGCCAGCAGCCTTCTACCTACTAGGAAAGAGACCCAGTACTTC. Its translation is CASSLLPTRKETQYF.